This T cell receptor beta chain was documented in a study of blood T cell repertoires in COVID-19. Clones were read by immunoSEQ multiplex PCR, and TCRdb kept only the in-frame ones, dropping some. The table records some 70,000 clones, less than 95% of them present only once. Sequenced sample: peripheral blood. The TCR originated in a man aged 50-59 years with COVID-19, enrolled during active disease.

In nucleotides, the CDR3 is TGTGCCAGCAGTTCGGGACTAGCGCAGTACTTC. Protein: CASSSGLAQYF. This chain joins TRBV6-2 or TRBV6-3 and TRBJ2-7; 9 bases match TRBD2. Germline V CDR1 and CDR2: MNHEY, SVGEGT. This CDR3 has 11 amino acids. The ends lost 4 bases at V and 9 bases at J; junction bases unmatched: 1.